The 12 T cell receptor beta chains listed next were all sequenced from one sample in a study of blood T cell repertoires in COVID-19. Libraries were prepared by immunoSEQ multiplex PCR; TCRdb keeps only in-frame clonotypes and omits some of them. The sample consists of approximately 290,000 clones, 89% of them appearing once. The specimen sequenced was peripheral blood. All receptors derive from a woman between 55 and 75 years old with acute or convalescent COVID-19.

The CDR3 here is CASSLVLSYNEQFF. The CDR3 DNA reads TGCGCCAGCAGCTTGGTGTTATCCTACAATGAGCAGTTCTTC. V and J are TRBV5-1 and TRBJ2-1; D is unclear. Trimming shortened V by 0 bases and J by 1 base, and 5 bases separated the two germline ends. The CDR3 runs 14 residues. Per the germline V gene, CDR1 is SGHRS and CDR2 is YFSETQ.

CDR3 sequence: CASSHDRGYRSEQYF. The CDR3 bases are TGTGCCAGCAGTCACGACAGGGGATACCGGAGTGAGCAGTACTTC. The chain couples TRBV6-2 or TRBV6-3 to TRBJ2-7; 8 nucleotides line up with TRBD1. V shed 5 bases and J 7 bases; nucleotides not matched to a gene: 13. The CDR3 length is 15 residues. Germline assignment: CDR1 MNHEY and CDR2 SVGEGT.

This clone was seen a single time. The chain carries TRBV29-1 and TRBJ2-1, with TRBD2 identical over 11 bases. Germline loops: CDR1 SQVTM, CDR2 ANQGSEA. CDR3 length: 14 residues. After removal of 2 bases from V and 6 bases from J, the junction contained 3 bases not matched to a gene. The CDR3 loop is CSVETSGSVNEQFF. The CDR3 DNA reads as TGCAGCGTTGAAACTAGCGGGAGTGTCAATGAGCAGTTCTTC.

The CDR3: CASSHRSHEQYF. CDR3 nucleotides: TGTGCCAGCAGTCATAGGAGCCACGAGCAGTACTTC. This chain uses TRBV27 with TRBJ2-7; D unclear. Trimming stripped 5 bases from V and 5 bases from J, with 10 bases between. Per the germline V gene, CDR1 is MNHEY and CDR2 is SMNVEV (reference sequence). CDR3 length: 12 amino acids.

The chain employs TRBV6-5 and TRBJ1-1; no reliable D call. In germline, CDR1 is MNHEY, CDR2 SVGAGI. The CDR3 consists of 12 residues. V shed 6 bases and J shed 3 bases, with 8 bases lying between them. The CDR3 sequence: CASRTGHTEAFF. The CDR3 bases are TGTGCCAGCAGAACTGGGCACACTGAAGCTTTCTTT.

There are a few counts of this clone. The V gene is TRBV4-3, the J gene TRBJ1-4; D perhaps matches TRBD1 (6 bases). CDR1 LGHNA and CDR2 YSLEER come from the germline V gene. The germline V and J ends were trimmed by 0 bases and 10 bases, with 15 bases remaining between them. The CDR3 is 15 residues long. CDR3: CASSQDRDILGKLFF. CDR3 nucleotide sequence: TGCGCCAGCAGCCAAGATCGGGACATCCTAGGAAAACTGTTTTTT.

Only one count was recorded for this clone. V is TRBV30 and J is TRBJ2-5, with D perhaps matching TRBD1 (6 bases). Trimming shortened V by 3 bases and J by 1 base, and 12 bases separated the two germline ends. CDR1 and CDR2 from the germline V gene are GTSNPN and SVGIG (reference sequence). This CDR3 region has 14 residues. CDR3 nucleotides: TGTGCCTGGAGCCCCGCAGGGGCCCAAGAGACCCAGTACTTC. It encodes CAWSPAGAQETQYF.

The rearrangement joins TRBV27 to TRBJ2-2; TRBD2 matches at 9 bases. The V gene's germline CDR1 is MNHEY and CDR2 SMNVEV (reference sequence). CDR3 length equals 15 residues. V gave up 6 bases and J gave up 1 base; unmatched junction bases: 3. Written as DNA, the CDR3 is TGTGCCAGCAGGGCGGGGGGGCTGAACACCGGGGAGCTGTTTTTT. Protein sequence: CASRAGGLNTGELFF.

The rearrangement joins TRBV4-3 to TRBJ1-6; 8 bases fit TRBD1. CDR3 length: 14 amino acids. V was pared by 5 bases and J by 7 bases, with 4 bases of the junction left unmatched. The V gene's germline CDR1 is LGHNA and CDR2 YSLEER. CDR3 nucleotides: TGCGCCAGCAGCGCCGGGACAGGCAATTCACCCCTCCACTTT. As protein: CASSAGTGNSPLHF.

The gene calls are TRBV29-1 and TRBJ2-7, with a possible D match to TRBD1 (7 bases). The CDR3 has 15 amino acids. Trimming shortened V by 0 bases and J by 2 bases, and 14 bases separated the two germline ends. Germline V gene sequence: CDR1 SQVTM, CDR2 ANQGSEA. The CDR3 protein is CSVEDPAGGTYEQYF. CDR3 in DNA: TGCAGCGTTGAAGATCCGGCAGGGGGGACCTACGAGCAGTACTTC.

The chain links TRBV28 to TRBJ1-5, with TRBD1 matching 9 bases. Trimming took 4 bases from V and 7 from J; bases not matched to a gene: 5. Germline V gene lookup returns CDR1 MDHEN and CDR2 SYDVKM. CDR3 size: 14 residues. The CDR3 DNA sequence: TGTGCCAGCAGTTCCACAGGGGGCTCCCAGCCCCAGCATTTT. Amino acid sequence: CASSSTGGSQPQHF.

The genes are TRBV7-2 and TRBJ2-7; D is uncertain. The CDR3 totals 16 residues. Trimming pared 5 bases from V and 3 bases from J, leaving 20 bases between. CDR1 SGHTA and CDR2 FQGNSA come from the germline V gene. This chain's CDR3 is CASSPSTSPMIYEQYF. For the CDR3, the DNA is TGTGCCAGCAGCCCTTCGACTTCTCCGATGATCTACGAGCAGTACTTC.